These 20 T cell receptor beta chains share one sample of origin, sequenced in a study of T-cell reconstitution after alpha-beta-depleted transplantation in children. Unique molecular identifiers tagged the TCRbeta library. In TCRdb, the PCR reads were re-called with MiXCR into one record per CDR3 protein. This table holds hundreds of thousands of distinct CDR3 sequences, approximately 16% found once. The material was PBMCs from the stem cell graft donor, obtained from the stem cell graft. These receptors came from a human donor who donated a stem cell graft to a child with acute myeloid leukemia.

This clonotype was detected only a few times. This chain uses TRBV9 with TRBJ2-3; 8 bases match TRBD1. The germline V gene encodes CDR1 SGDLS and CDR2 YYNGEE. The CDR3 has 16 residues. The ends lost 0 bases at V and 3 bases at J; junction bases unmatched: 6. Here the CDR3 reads CASSVVVGTGTDTQYF. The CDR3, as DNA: TGTGCCAGCAGCGTAGTGGTGGGGACAGGAACAGATACGCAGTATTTT.

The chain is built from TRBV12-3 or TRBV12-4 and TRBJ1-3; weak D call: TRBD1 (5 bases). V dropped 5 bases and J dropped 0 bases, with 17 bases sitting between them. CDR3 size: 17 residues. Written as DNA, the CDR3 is TGTGCCAGCAGTGTCTTGGGGAAGGACAACTCTGGAAACACCATATATTTT. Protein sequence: CASSVLGKDNSGNTIYF.

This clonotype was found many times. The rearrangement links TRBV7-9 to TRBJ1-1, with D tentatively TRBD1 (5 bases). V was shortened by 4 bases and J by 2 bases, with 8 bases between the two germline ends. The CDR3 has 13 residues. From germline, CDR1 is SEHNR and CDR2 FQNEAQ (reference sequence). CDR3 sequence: CASSSGTNTEAFF. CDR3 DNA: TGTGCCAGCAGCTCCGGGACCAACACTGAAGCTTTCTTT. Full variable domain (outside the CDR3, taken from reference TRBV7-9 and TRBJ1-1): DTGVSQNPRHKITKRGQNVTFRCDPISEHNRLYWYRQTLGQGPEFLTYFQNEAQLEKSRLLSDRFSAERPKGSFSTLEIQRTEQGDSAMYLCASSSGTNTEAFFGQGTRLTVV.

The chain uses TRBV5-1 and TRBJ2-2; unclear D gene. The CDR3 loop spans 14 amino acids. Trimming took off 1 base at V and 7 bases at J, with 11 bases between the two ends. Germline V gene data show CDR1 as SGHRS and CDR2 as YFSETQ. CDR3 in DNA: TGCGCCAGCAGCTTGAAGGCCGGCGTCGGGGAGCTGTTTTTT. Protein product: CASSLKAGVGELFF.

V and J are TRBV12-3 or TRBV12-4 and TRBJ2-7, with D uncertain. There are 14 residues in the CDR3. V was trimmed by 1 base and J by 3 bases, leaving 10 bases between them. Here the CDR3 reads CASSLESERYEQYF. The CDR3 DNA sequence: TGTGCCAGCAGTTTAGAGTCAGAGCGCTACGAGCAGTACTTC.

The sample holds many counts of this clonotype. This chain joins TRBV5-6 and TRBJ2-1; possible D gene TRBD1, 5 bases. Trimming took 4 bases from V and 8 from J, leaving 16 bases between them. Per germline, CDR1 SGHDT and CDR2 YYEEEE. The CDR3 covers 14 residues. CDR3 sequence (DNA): TGTGCCAGCAGCCCAGTGGACACTTCCCATGAGCAGTTCTTC. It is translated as CASSPVDTSHEQFF. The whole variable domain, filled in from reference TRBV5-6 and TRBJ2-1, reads DAGVTQSPTHLIKTRGQQVTLRCSPKSGHDTVSWYQQALGQGPQFIFQYYEEEERQRGNFPDRFSGHQFPNYSSELNVNALLLGDSALYLCASSPVDTSHEQFFGPGTRLTVL.

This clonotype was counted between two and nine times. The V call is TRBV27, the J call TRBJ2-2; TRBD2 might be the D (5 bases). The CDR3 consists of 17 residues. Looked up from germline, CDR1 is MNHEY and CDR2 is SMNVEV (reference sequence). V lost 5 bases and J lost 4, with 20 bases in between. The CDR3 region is CASSAILATPSTGELFF. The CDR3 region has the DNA TGTGCCAGCAGTGCCATCCTAGCTACCCCGAGCACCGGGGAGCTGTTTTTT.

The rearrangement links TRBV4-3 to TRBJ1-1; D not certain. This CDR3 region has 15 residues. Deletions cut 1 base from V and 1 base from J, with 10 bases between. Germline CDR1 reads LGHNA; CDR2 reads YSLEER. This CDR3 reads CASSQGYEPNTEAFF. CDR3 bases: TGCGCCAGCAGCCAAGGCTATGAGCCGAACACTGAAGCTTTCTTT.

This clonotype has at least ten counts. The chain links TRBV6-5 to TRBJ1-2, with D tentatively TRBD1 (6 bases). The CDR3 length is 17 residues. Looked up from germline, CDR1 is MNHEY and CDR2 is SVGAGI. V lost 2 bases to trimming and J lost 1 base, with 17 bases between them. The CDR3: CASSYVMRGALNYGYTF. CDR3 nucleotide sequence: TGTGCCAGCAGTTACGTAATGAGGGGGGCGCTTAACTATGGCTACACCTTC.

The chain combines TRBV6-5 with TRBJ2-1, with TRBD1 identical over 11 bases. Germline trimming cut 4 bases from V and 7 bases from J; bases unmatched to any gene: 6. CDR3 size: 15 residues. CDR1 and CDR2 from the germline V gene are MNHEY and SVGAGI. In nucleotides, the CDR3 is TGTGCCAGCAGTTGGACAGGGGGCGGGGGGAATGAGCAGTTCTTC. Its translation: CASSWTGGGGNEQFF.

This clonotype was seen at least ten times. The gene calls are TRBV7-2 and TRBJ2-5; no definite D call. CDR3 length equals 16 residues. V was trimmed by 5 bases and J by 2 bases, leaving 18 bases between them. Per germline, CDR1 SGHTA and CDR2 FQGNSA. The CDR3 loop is CASSIFAVRQQETQYF. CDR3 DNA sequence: TGTGCCAGCAGCATATTCGCGGTTAGGCAGCAAGAGACCCAGTACTTC.

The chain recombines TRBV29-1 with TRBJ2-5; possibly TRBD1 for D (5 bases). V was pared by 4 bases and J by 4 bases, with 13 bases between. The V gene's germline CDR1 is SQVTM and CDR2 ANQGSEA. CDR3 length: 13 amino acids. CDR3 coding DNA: TGCAGCGTTGCCTTTCAGGGCGGAGAGACCCAGTACTTC. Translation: CSVAFQGGETQYF.

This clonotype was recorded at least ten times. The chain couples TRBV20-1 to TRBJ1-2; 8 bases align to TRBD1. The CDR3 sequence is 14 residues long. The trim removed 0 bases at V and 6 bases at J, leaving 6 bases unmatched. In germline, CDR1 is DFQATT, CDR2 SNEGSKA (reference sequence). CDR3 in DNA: TGCAGTGCTAGAGATGTCCGACAGGGGAATGGCTACACCTTC. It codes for CSARDVRQGNGYTF.

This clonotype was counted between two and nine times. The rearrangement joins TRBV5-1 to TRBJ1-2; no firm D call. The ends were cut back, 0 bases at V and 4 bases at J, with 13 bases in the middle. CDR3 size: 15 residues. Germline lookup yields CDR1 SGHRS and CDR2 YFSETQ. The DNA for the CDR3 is TGCGCCAGCAGCTTGGGACCGCTAAGTAGCTATGGCTACACCTTC. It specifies CASSLGPLSSYGYTF. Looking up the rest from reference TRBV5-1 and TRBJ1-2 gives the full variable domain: KAGVTQTPRYLIKTRGQQVTLSCSPISGHRSVSWYQQTPGQGLQFLFEYFSETQRNKGNFPGRFSGRQFSNSRSEMNVSTLELGDSALYLCASSLGPLSSYGYTFGSGTRLTVV.

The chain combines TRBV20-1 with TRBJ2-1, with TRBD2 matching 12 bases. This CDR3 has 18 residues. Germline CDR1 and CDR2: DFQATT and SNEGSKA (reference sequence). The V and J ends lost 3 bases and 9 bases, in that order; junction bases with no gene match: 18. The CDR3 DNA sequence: TGCAGTGCTAGTCTCAACCTTGGACTAGCGGGGTTACAGGGTGAGCAGTTCTTC. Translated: CSASLNLGLAGLQGEQFF.

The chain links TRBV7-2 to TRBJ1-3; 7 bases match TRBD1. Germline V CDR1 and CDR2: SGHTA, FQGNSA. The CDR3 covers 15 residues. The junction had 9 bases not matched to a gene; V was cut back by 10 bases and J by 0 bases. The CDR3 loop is CATSRQGGSGNTIYF. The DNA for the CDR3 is TGTGCCACCTCCCGACAGGGTGGCTCTGGAAACACCATATATTTT.

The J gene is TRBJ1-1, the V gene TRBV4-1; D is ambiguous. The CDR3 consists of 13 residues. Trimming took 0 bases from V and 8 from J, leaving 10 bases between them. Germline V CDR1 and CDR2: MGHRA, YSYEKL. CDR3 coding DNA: TGCGCCAGCAGCCAAGAAGGAGGTTCGGAAGCTTTCTTT. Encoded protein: CASSQEGGSEAFF.

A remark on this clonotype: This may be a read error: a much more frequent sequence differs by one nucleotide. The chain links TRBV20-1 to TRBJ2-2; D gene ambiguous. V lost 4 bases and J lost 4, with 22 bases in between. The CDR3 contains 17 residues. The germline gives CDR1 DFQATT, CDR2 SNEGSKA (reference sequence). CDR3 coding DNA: TGCAGTGCTATATCCGACTTGGATGTTTTGAGCACCGGGGAGCTGTTTTTT. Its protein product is CSAISDLDVLSTGELFF.

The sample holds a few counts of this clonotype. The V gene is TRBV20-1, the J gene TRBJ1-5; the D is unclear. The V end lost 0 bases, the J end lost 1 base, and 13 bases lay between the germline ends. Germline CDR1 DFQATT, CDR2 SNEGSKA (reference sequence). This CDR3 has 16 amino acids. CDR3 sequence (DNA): TGCAGTGCTAGAGATTGGGCCAGTGGGAGCAATCAGCCCCAGCATTTT. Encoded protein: CSARDWASGSNQPQHF.

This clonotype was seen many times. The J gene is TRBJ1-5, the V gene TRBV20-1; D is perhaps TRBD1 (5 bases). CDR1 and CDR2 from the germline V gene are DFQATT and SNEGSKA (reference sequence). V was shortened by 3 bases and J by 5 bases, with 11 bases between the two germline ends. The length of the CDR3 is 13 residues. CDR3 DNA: TGCAGTGCTAGTAGGGACGACGATCAGCCCCAGCATTTT. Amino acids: CSASRDDDQPQHF.